These 5 T cell receptor beta chains share one sample of origin, sequenced in a study of T-cell reconstitution after alpha-beta-depleted transplantation in children. As it was prepared, the TCRbeta library received unique molecular identifiers. TCRdb called the PCR reads again in MiXCR, with one record for every CDR3 protein. The sample lists some 590,000 distinct CDR3 sequences; more than 9% were seen once. The sequenced sample was PBMCs from the stem cell graft donor, obtained from the stem cell graft. These receptors originate from a human donor who donated a stem cell graft to a child with acute myeloid leukemia.

This clonotype turned up a few times. V usage is TRBV5-1 and J usage is TRBJ2-1; 12 bases fit TRBD2. The CDR3 sequence is 14 residues long. Germline trimming cut 1 base from V and 9 bases from J; bases unmatched to any gene: 2. Germline V CDR1 and CDR2: SGHRS, YFSETQ. The CDR3 region is CASSLTSGRPEQFF. CDR3 in DNA: TGCGCCAGCAGCTTGACTAGCGGGAGGCCTGAGCAGTTCTTC.

This clonotype was seen ten or more times. The genes are TRBV15 and TRBJ2-2; D is unresolved. Germline lookup yields CDR1 LNHNV and CDR2 YYDKDF (reference sequence). The CDR3 runs to 12 residues. V lost 6 bases to trimming and J lost 1 base, with 3 bases between them. In nucleotides, the CDR3 is TGTGCCACCAGAAGGAACACCGGGGAGCTGTTTTTT. Translating it yields CATRRNTGELFF.

This clonotype appeared many times. The chain uses TRBV20-1 and TRBJ2-5, with D possibly matching TRBD1 (5 bases). This CDR3 contains 14 residues. Germline assignment: CDR1 DFQATT and CDR2 SNEGSKA (reference sequence). V lost 0 bases to trimming and J lost 4 bases, with 12 bases between them. The CDR3 DNA is TGCAGTGCTAGAGATTACCAGGGAATAGAGACCCAGTACTTC. Protein sequence: CSARDYQGIETQYF.

V gene TRBV29-1 combines with J gene TRBJ2-7; D is uncertain. CDR1 is SQVTM, CDR2 ANQGSEA, per germline. V lost 0 bases to trimming and J lost 7 bases, with 13 bases between them. This CDR3 is built from 13 residues. The CDR3 DNA sequence: TGCAGCGTTGAAGATCGCTATTCCTCAGAGCAGTACTTC. Its translation is CSVEDRYSSEQYF.

This clonotype was observed at least ten times. J is TRBJ2-3 and V is TRBV7-2; possibly TRBD1 or TRBD2 for D (6 bases each). Trimming left V 3 bases short and J 0 bases short, with 10 bases between. The CDR3 is made up of 15 amino acids. CDR1 is SGHTA and CDR2 is FQGNSA in the germline V gene. The CDR3 DNA is TGTGCCAGCAGCTTGGGGGGCGAAAGCACAGATACGCAGTATTTT. It specifies CASSLGGESTDTQYF.